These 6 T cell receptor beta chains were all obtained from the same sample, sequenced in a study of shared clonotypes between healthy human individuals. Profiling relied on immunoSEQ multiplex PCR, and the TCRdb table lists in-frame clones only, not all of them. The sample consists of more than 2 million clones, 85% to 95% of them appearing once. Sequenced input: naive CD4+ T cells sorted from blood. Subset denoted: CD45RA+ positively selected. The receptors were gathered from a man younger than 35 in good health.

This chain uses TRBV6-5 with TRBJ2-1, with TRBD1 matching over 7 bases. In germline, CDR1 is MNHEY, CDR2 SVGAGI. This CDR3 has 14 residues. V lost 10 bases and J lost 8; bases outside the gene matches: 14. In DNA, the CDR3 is TGTGCCACCAAGGGGGCTTACCCTTTTGATGAGCAGTTCTTC. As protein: CATKGAYPFDEQFF.

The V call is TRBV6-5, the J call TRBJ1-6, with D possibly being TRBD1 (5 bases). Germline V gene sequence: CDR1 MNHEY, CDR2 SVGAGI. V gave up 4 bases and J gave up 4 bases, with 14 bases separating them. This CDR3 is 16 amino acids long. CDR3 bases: TGTGCCAGCAGTTCGGGGGTAGGAGGATATAATTCACCCCTCCACTTT. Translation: CASSSGVGGYNSPLHF.

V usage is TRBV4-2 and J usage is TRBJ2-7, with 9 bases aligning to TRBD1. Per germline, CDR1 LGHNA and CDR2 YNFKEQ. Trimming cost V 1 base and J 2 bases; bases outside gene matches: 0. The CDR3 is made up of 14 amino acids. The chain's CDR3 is CASSQGQGAYEQYF. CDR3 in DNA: TGTGCCAGCAGCCAAGGACAGGGGGCCTACGAGCAGTACTTC.

CDR3 nucleotide sequence: TGTGCCAGTAGTAGCAGTGTGTCACCCCTCCACTTT. Translation: CASSSSVSPLHF. The rearrangement joins TRBV19 to TRBJ1-6; D not certain. Per the germline V gene, CDR1 is LNHDA and CDR2 is SQIVND (reference sequence). The CDR3 totals 12 residues. V was pared by 4 bases and J by 10 bases, with 8 bases between.

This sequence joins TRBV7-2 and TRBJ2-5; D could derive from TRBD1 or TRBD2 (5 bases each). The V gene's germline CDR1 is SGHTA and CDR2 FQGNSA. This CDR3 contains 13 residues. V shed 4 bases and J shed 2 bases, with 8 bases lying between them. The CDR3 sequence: CASSSWGQETQYF. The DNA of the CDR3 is TGTGCCAGCAGCTCGTGGGGGCAAGAGACCCAGTACTTC.

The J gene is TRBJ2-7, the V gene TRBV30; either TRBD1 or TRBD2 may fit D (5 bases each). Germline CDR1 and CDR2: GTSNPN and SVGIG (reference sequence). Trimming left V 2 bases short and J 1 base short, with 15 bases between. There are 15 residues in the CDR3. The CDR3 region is CAWSPGPNPSYEQYF. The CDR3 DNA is TGTGCCTGGAGTCCGGGACCCAACCCGTCCTACGAGCAGTACTTC. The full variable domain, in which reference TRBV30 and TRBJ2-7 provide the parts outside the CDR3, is SQTIHQWPATLVQPVGSPLSLECTVEGTSNPNLYWYRQAAGRGLQLLFYSVGIGQISSEVPQNLSASRPQDRQFILSSKKLLLSDSGFYLCAWSPGPNPSYEQYFGPGTRLTVT.